Listed below are T cell receptor beta chains from one sample, sequenced in a study of cytomegalovirus exposure and HLA in healthy donors. TCRdb's table, derived via immunoSEQ multiplex PCR, lists solely in-frame clones and lacks some. The table lists about 170,000 clones, roughly 90% of them singletons, with approximately 2.2% in the top ten. Material: PBMCs. The receptors stem from a woman aged 18-30 years in good health and CMV-seronegative. Both conserved end residues are part of each CDR3. D genes are given only for firm matches. For some rows the clone size is stated as once, few or many, or as a class when expanded; others skip it.

v_gene: TRBV18
len: 12
j_gene: TRBJ2-7
d_gene: -
abundance: -
CDR3aa: CASSTESYEQYF
CDR3nt: TGTGCCAGCTCTACAGAGTCCTACGAGCAGTACTTC

v_gene: TRBV5-4
len: 14
j_gene: TRBJ2-7
d_gene: TRBD2
abundance: -
CDR3aa: CASRPSGATYEQYF
CDR3nt: TGTGCCAGCAGGCCTAGCGGAGCAACTTACGAGCAGTACTTC

v_gene: TRBV13
len: 13
j_gene: TRBJ2-1
d_gene: TRBD2
abundance: -
CDR3aa: CASSLSSGTEQFF
CDR3nt: TGTGCCAGCAGCTTGAGTAGCGGGACTGAGCAGTTCTTC

v_gene: TRBV5-4
len: 13
j_gene: TRBJ1-1
d_gene: -
abundance: -
CDR3aa: CASSSTPTPEAFF
CDR3nt: TGTGCCAGCAGCTCTACCCCCACGCCTGAAGCTTTCTTT

v_gene: TRBV18
len: 15
j_gene: TRBJ2-1
d_gene: TRBD1
abundance: -
CDR3aa: CASSPTGTGGGEQFF
CDR3nt: TGTGCCAGCTCACCAACCGGGACAGGGGGAGGTGAGCAGTTCTTC

v_gene: TRBV15
len: 13
j_gene: TRBJ1-1
d_gene: -
abundance: few
CDR3aa: CATSRVQGTEAFF
CDR3nt: TGTGCCACCAGCAGAGTCCAGGGCACTGAAGCTTTCTTT

v_gene: TRBV9
len: 14
j_gene: TRBJ1-5
d_gene: -
abundance: -
CDR3aa: CASSSTGSHQPQHF
CDR3nt: TGTGCCAGCAGCTCCACAGGGAGCCATCAGCCCCAGCATTTT

v_gene: TRBV7-9
len: 14
j_gene: TRBJ2-7
d_gene: -
abundance: -
CDR3aa: CASSLTGSGYEQYF
CDR3nt: TGTGCCAGCAGCTTGACTGGCAGCGGCTACGAGCAGTACTTC

v_gene: TRBV19
len: 16
j_gene: TRBJ2-1
d_gene: -
abundance: -
CDR3aa: CASEPVRGSNANEQFF
CDR3nt: TGTGCCAGTGAACCGGTTCGGGGGAGCAACGCCAATGAGCAGTTCTTC

v_gene: TRBV7-6
len: 16
j_gene: TRBJ2-3
d_gene: -
abundance: once
CDR3aa: CASSLVPGYSTDTQYF
CDR3nt: TGTGCCAGCAGCTTAGTTCCAGGGTACAGCACAGATACGCAGTATTTT

v_gene: TRBV7-9
len: 13
j_gene: TRBJ1-2
d_gene: -
abundance: -
CDR3aa: CASHNLKEYGYTF
CDR3nt: TGTGCCAGCCATAACCTTAAGGAGTATGGCTACACCTTC

v_gene: TRBV2
len: 15
j_gene: TRBJ1-2
d_gene: TRBD1
abundance: -
CDR3aa: CASSYRDRYNYGYTF
CDR3nt: TGTGCCAGCAGCTACCGGGACAGGTATAACTATGGCTACACCTTC

v_gene: TRBV6-5
len: 14
j_gene: TRBJ2-2
d_gene: -
abundance: -
CDR3aa: CASRSLRVTGELFF
CDR3nt: TGTGCCAGCAGATCTCTGAGGGTCACCGGGGAGCTGTTTTTT

v_gene: TRBV7-2
len: 14
j_gene: TRBJ1-1
d_gene: -
abundance: -
CDR3aa: CASSLVRGHTEAFF
CDR3nt: TGTGCCAGCAGCTTAGTGCGGGGCCACACTGAAGCTTTCTTT

v_gene: TRBV4-3
len: 16
j_gene: TRBJ2-7
d_gene: -
abundance: -
CDR3aa: CASSQGVDYPPYEQYF
CDR3nt: TGCGCCAGCAGCCAAGGGGTTGACTATCCCCCCTACGAGCAGTACTTC

v_gene: TRBV5-1
len: 13
j_gene: TRBJ1-3
d_gene: -
abundance: -
CDR3aa: CASSPSAGNTIYF
CDR3nt: TGCGCCAGCAGCCCTAGTGCTGGAAACACCATATATTTT

v_gene: TRBV29-1
len: 10
j_gene: TRBJ1-1
d_gene: -
abundance: -
CDR3aa: CSHMRGEAFF
CDR3nt: TGCAGCCACATGAGAGGTGAAGCTTTCTTT

v_gene: TRBV6-5
len: 15
j_gene: TRBJ2-7
d_gene: TRBD1
abundance: -
CDR3aa: CASSSAGQGADEQYF
CDR3nt: TGTGCCAGCAGTTCGGCGGGACAGGGGGCCGACGAGCAGTACTTC

v_gene: TRBV9
len: 15
j_gene: TRBJ1-4
d_gene: -
abundance: -
CDR3aa: CASSVSPEVNEKLFF
CDR3nt: TGTGCCAGCAGCGTCTCGCCCGAGGTTAATGAAAAACTGTTTTTT

v_gene: TRBV10-2
len: 15
j_gene: TRBJ1-5
d_gene: -
abundance: -
CDR3aa: CASSGGEGSNQPQHF
CDR3nt: TGCGCCAGCAGTGGTGGAGAGGGAAGCAATCAGCCCCAGCATTTT

v_gene: TRBV7-2
len: 14
j_gene: TRBJ2-7
d_gene: TRBD2
abundance: -
CDR3aa: CATLPGGGTYEQYF
CDR3nt: TGTGCCACCTTACCGGGCGGGGGTACCTACGAGCAGTACTTC

v_gene: TRBV4-1
len: 16
j_gene: TRBJ1-2
d_gene: TRBD1
abundance: -
CDR3aa: CASSQATGGFGYGYTF
CDR3nt: TGCGCCAGCAGCCAAGCAACAGGGGGATTTGGCTATGGCTACACCTTC

v_gene: TRBV4-1
len: 18
j_gene: TRBJ1-4
d_gene: -
abundance: -
CDR3aa: CASSQARGARWEDEKLFF
CDR3nt: TGCGCCAGCAGCCAAGCAAGGGGCGCGCGGTGGGAGGATGAAAAACTGTTTTTT

v_gene: TRBV6-5
len: 12
j_gene: TRBJ2-7
d_gene: -
abundance: -
CDR3aa: CASSTPAYEQYF
CDR3nt: TGTGCCAGCAGCACCCCGGCCTACGAGCAGTACTTC

v_gene: TRBV7-6
len: 15
j_gene: TRBJ2-3
d_gene: -
abundance: -
CDR3aa: CASSRLTGTKDTQYF
CDR3nt: TGTGCCAGCAGCAGACTCACAGGAACCAAAGATACGCAGTATTTT

v_gene: TRBV6-1
len: 16
j_gene: TRBJ2-1
d_gene: TRBD2
abundance: -
CDR3aa: CASSGTSGRFNNEQFF
CDR3nt: TGTGCCAGCAGTGGGACTAGCGGGAGGTTTAACAATGAGCAGTTCTTC